The 26 T cell receptor beta chains in this list originate from one sample, sequenced in a study of blood T cell repertoires in COVID-19 (TCRdb year 2020). The library was obtained by the immunoSEQ multiplex PCR assay. This immuneACCESS table, as held by TCRdb, lists in-frame sequences with V and J called but not all clones. Of the missing ones, under half trace to an unresolved V gene in checked studies; the others have no known cause. The sample table lists approximately 280,000 clones, 86% of them with a count of one. The ten largest account for about 2.2% of the sample. Input material: peripheral blood. Receptor source: a woman aged 25 to 39 who had recovered from COVID-19.

This chain joins TRBV27 and TRBJ2-3; the match to TRBD1 covers 9 bases. The CDR3 runs 14 residues. The V segment lost 8 bases and the J segment 4 bases; nucleotides outside the gene matches: 7. The germline CDR1 and CDR2 sequences are MNHEY and SMNVEV (reference sequence). DNA for the CDR3: TGTGCCAGCGGCCGGGACAGGGCATCAGATACGCAGTATTTT. This gives the protein CASGRDRASDTQYF.

This clone was seen a single time. The V gene is TRBV11-2, the J gene TRBJ2-1; the D gene is possibly TRBD2 (5 bases). Trimming pared 2 bases from V and 2 bases from J, leaving 10 bases between. The germline V gene encodes CDR1 SGHAT and CDR2 FQNNGV. The CDR3 contains 15 residues. The CDR3 coding sequence is TGTGCCAGCAGCTTACTCGGGAATACCTACAATGAGCAGTTCTTC. It encodes CASSLLGNTYNEQFF.

The count of this clone is one. The chain links TRBV4-1 to TRBJ1-1, with D perhaps matching TRBD1 (6 bases). The V end was cut by 1 base, the J end by 3 bases, with 9 bases between. The CDR3 is made up of 14 amino acids. Germline V CDR1 and CDR2: MGHRA, YSYEKL. The CDR3 reads CASSQGRTDTEAFF. The DNA for the CDR3 is TGCGCCAGCAGCCAAGGCCGGACAGACACTGAAGCTTTCTTT.

The CDR3: CARSLVRTLYSNQPQHF. The CDR3 nucleotides are TGTGCCAGAAGCTTGGTACGGACACTCTATAGCAATCAGCCCCAGCATTTT. The chain has TRBV5-3 and TRBJ1-5; D is perhaps TRBD1 (5 bases). TRBV5-3 is an open reading frame whose function is uncertain. V dropped 0 bases and J dropped 0 bases, with 13 bases sitting between them. There are 17 residues in the CDR3.

The chain couples TRBV2 to TRBJ2-7; D ambiguous. V gave up 1 base and J gave up 0 bases, with 4 bases separating them. This CDR3 contains 13 residues. Germline V lookup: CDR1 SNHLY, CDR2 FYNNEI. The CDR3 DNA is TGTGCCAGCAGTGAAGACATCTCCTACGAGCAGTACTTC. Protein sequence: CASSEDISYEQYF.

This sequence joins TRBV4-1 and TRBJ2-5; 8 nucleotides match TRBD2. With V trimmed by 6 bases and J by 4 bases, 19 bases remained unmatched. This CDR3 comprises 18 residues. CDR1 is MGHRA, CDR2 YSYEKL, per germline. CDR3 nucleotides: TGCGCCAGCAGTAGTTCTCGGGGGGGCCCTATTAGAGGAGAGACCCAGTACTTC. This gives the protein CASSSSRGGPIRGETQYF.

V is TRBV7-9 and J is TRBJ2-6; maybe TRBD1 (5 bases). V shed 4 bases and J shed 0 bases, with 7 bases lying between them. This CDR3 comprises 15 residues. From germline, CDR1 is SEHNR and CDR2 FQNEAQ (reference sequence). CDR3: CASSSRGSGANVLTF. The CDR3 nucleotides read TGTGCCAGCAGCTCTAGGGGCTCTGGGGCCAACGTCCTGACTTTC.

This clone was counted only a few times. This chain uses TRBV2 with TRBJ1-6; 11 positions match TRBD1. The V and J ends lost 8 bases and 9 bases, in that order; junction bases with no gene match: 3. In germline, CDR1 is SNHLY, CDR2 FYNNEI. CDR3 length equals 13 residues. The DNA for the CDR3 is TGTGCCAGCGGGGACAGGGGGATTTCACCCCTCCACTTT. Amino acid sequence: CASGDRGISPLHF.

This clone showed up just a few times. The chain's CDR3 is CASSHGGNTEAFF. The CDR3 DNA reads as TGTGCCAGCAGCCACGGCGGGAACACTGAAGCTTTCTTT. The genes are TRBV14 and TRBJ1-1; D unresolved. The V gene lost 3 bases and the J gene lost 1 base, with 6 bases spanning the gap. This CDR3 spans 13 amino acids. The V gene's germline CDR1 is SGHDN and CDR2 FVKESK.

This clone was detected only a few times. The CDR3 loop reads CSASPAKGNNQPQHF. The CDR3 DNA reads TGCAGTGCTAGTCCGGCAAAGGGGAACAATCAGCCCCAGCATTTT. The chain uses TRBV20-1 and TRBJ1-5, with a possible D match to TRBD1 (5 bases). The CDR3 length is 15 residues. Germline V lookup: CDR1 DFQATT, CDR2 SNEGSKA (reference sequence). Trimming took off 3 bases at V and 3 bases at J, with 15 bases between the two ends.

This clone was picked up one time. The rearrangement links TRBV5-8 to TRBJ1-3; TRBD1 aligns across 7 bases. This CDR3 contains 14 residues. Germline trimming cut 4 bases from V and 1 base from J; bases unmatched to any gene: 2. Germline lookup yields CDR1 SGHTS and CDR2 YDEGEE. The CDR3 loop reads CASSVDRSGNTIYF. The DNA of the CDR3 is TGTGCCAGCAGCGTGGACAGGTCTGGAAACACCATATATTTT.

This chain connects TRBV3-1 (or the pseudogene TRBV3-2) to TRBJ1-4; 10 bases align to TRBD1. Germline CDR1 is LGHDT and CDR2 is YNNKEL (reference sequence). The CDR3 is 15 amino acids. Unmatched junction bases numbered 3, after V lost 3 bases and J lost 5 bases. CDR3 sequence reads: CASSQTGGRNEKLFF. The DNA of the CDR3 is TGTGCCAGCAGCCAGACAGGGGGCCGGAATGAAAAACTGTTTTTT.

The chain is built from TRBV11-2 and TRBJ2-5; TRBD2 agrees at 7 bases. The CDR3 extends over 14 amino acids. V lost 1 base and J lost 5; bases outside the gene matches: 4. Germline V gene lookup returns CDR1 SGHAT and CDR2 FQNNGV. This CDR3 reads CASSLVGGGETQYF. The CDR3 DNA reads as TGTGCCAGCAGCTTAGTTGGGGGGGGTGAGACCCAGTACTTC.

The V and J genes are TRBV25-1 and TRBJ1-5; D unresolved. V lost 3 bases, J lost 3 bases, and 9 bases lay in between. The CDR3 has 14 amino acids. In germline, CDR1 is MGHDK, CDR2 SYGVNS. CDR3 sequence: CASSDLAHNQPQHF. The CDR3 DNA reads as TGTGCCAGCAGTGATCTGGCCCACAATCAGCCCCAGCATTTT. Looking up the rest from reference TRBV25-1 and TRBJ1-5 gives the full variable domain: EADIYQTPRYLVIGTGKKITLECSQTMGHDKMYWYQQDPGMELHLIHYSYGVNSTEKGDLSSESTVSRIRTEHFPLTLESARPSHTSQYLCASSDLAHNQPQHFGDGTRLSIL.

The chain joins TRBV6-2 or TRBV6-3 to TRBJ2-7; D perhaps matches TRBD2 (5 bases). Germline V gene lookup returns CDR1 MNHEY and CDR2 SVGEGT. The CDR3 extends over 15 amino acids. V shed 6 bases and J shed 4 bases, with 19 bases lying between them. The CDR3 spells CASSQAGGKSYEQYF. The CDR3 region has the DNA TGTGCCAGCAGCCAGGCGGGCGGAAAATCGTACGAGCAGTACTTC.

This chain links TRBV25-1 with TRBJ1-2; 7 positions match TRBD1. Germline loops: CDR1 MGHDK, CDR2 SYGVNS. This CDR3 contains 14 residues. Written as DNA, the CDR3 is TGTGCTTCGACGGGCACAGGGGTTTACTATGGCTACACCTTC. This gives the protein CASTGTGVYYGYTF.

The chain joins TRBV2 to TRBJ1-6; D unclear. Germline CDR1 SNHLY, CDR2 FYNNEI. Trimming left V 1 base short and J 9 bases short, with 13 bases between. CDR3 size: 15 residues. This CDR3 is CASSEERGTGSPLHF. CDR3 nucleotides: TGTGCCAGCAGTGAAGAACGGGGAACGGGTTCACCCCTCCACTTT.

V is TRBV9 and J is TRBJ2-3; D is uncertain. There are 15 residues in the CDR3. Germline V gene sequence: CDR1 SGDLS, CDR2 YYNGEE. Trimming shortened V by 0 bases and J by 4 bases, and 12 bases separated the two germline ends. The CDR3: CASSVAGATADTQYF. The CDR3, as DNA: TGTGCCAGCAGCGTAGCTGGAGCAACCGCAGATACGCAGTATTTT. Full variable domain (outside the CDR3, taken from reference TRBV9 and TRBJ2-3): DSGVTQTPKHLITATGQRVTLRCSPRSGDLSVYWYQQSLDQGLQFLIQYYNGEERAKGNILERFSAQQFPDLHSELNLSSLELGDSALYFCASSVAGATADTQYFGPGTRLTVL.

V is TRBV6-6 and J is TRBJ1-2; 9 bases map to TRBD1. This CDR3 spans 17 amino acids. The V gene's germline CDR1 is MNHNY and CDR2 SVGAGI (reference sequence). Trimming removed 5 bases from V and 10 bases from J; junction bases left unmatched: 20. The CDR3 reads CASSPQPGQGKRGLYTF. CDR3 bases: TGTGCCAGCAGTCCTCAACCGGGACAGGGCAAAAGGGGGCTCTACACCTTC.

J is TRBJ1-5 and V is TRBV6-6; possible D gene TRBD1, 6 bases. V was pared by 8 bases and J by 7 bases, with 15 bases between. The CDR3 covers 13 residues. In germline, CDR1 is MNHNY, CDR2 SVGAGI (reference sequence). DNA of the CDR3: TGTGCCAGCCGCCCACAGGGATGGCAGCCCCAGCATTTT. Its protein product is CASRPQGWQPQHF.

The rearrangement links TRBV2 to TRBJ2-2; 9 positions match TRBD1. J lost 7 bases, V lost 9 bases, and 12 bases had no gene match. CDR3 length equals 15 residues. CDR1 SNHLY and CDR2 FYNNEI come from the germline V gene. The CDR3 spells CASIRTGGGNGELFF. Here the CDR3 DNA reads TGTGCCAGTATTCGAACAGGGGGCGGAAACGGGGAGCTGTTTTTT.

Worth noting for this clone: Compared with germline, one end of the junction differs, possibly owing to a read error. V usage is TRBV7-7 and J usage is TRBJ2-1; 11 bases match TRBD2. The germline gives CDR1 SSHAT, CDR2 FNYEAQ (reference sequence). This CDR3 is 16 amino acids long. The CDR3 sequence is CASSSTGSGGASEQFF. For the CDR3, the DNA is TGTGCTAGCAGCTCCACGGGTAGCGGGGGGGCTAGTGAGCAGTTCTTC.

The chain is built from TRBV9 and TRBJ2-1; 15 positions agree with TRBD2. CDR1 is SGDLS and CDR2 is YYNGEE in the germline V gene. The length of the CDR3 is 21 residues. V lost 0 bases and J lost 0; bases outside the gene matches: 10. The CDR3 region has the DNA TGTGCCAGCAGCGTAGCGGATCCGGGACTAGCGGGAGGTACCTCCTACAATGAGCAGTTCTTC. This sequence encodes CASSVADPGLAGGTSYNEQFF.

The genes are TRBV6-2 or TRBV6-3 and TRBJ1-1, with a weak D call TRBD1 (5 bases). The length of the CDR3 is 14 residues. The germline V and J ends were trimmed by 2 bases and 2 bases, with 9 bases remaining between them. Germline V lookup: CDR1 MNHEY, CDR2 SVGEGT. The DNA of the CDR3 is TGTGCCAGCAGTTACGGGGCGCTTAACACTGAAGCTTTCTTT. Protein sequence: CASSYGALNTEAFF.

This chain connects TRBV7-2 to TRBJ1-2, with 11 bases identical to TRBD1. The germline gives CDR1 SGHTA, CDR2 FQGNSA. This CDR3 has 13 amino acids. The ends lost 4 bases at V and 10 bases at J; junction bases unmatched: 5. The CDR3 DNA reads TGTGCCAGCAGCTACCGGGACAGGGGGTCCTACACCTTC. This translates into CASSYRDRGSYTF.

The chain links TRBV2 to TRBJ1-5; D is unclear. The CDR3 extends over 14 amino acids. From germline, CDR1 is SNHLY and CDR2 FYNNEI. V dropped 6 bases and J dropped 3 bases, with 12 bases sitting between them. CDR3 in DNA: TGTGCCAGCAGGTTTGAGGGATCCAATCAGCCCCAGCATTTT. The encoded protein is CASRFEGSNQPQHF.